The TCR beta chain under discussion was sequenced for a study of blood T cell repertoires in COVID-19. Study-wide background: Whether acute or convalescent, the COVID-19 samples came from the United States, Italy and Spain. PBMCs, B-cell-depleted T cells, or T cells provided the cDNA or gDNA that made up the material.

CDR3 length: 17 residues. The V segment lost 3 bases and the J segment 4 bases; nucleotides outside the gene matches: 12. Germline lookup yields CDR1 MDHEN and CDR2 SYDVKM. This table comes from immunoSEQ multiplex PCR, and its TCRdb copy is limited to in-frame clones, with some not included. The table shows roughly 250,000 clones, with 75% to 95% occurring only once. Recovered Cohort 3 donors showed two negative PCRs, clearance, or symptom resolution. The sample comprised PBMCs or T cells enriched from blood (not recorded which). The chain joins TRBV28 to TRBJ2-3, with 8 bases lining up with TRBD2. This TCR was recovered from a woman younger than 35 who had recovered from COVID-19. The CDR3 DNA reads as TGTGCCAGCAGTTTTTTAGGACTAGCCGATAGCGCAGATACGCAGTATTTT. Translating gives CASSFLGLADSADTQYF.